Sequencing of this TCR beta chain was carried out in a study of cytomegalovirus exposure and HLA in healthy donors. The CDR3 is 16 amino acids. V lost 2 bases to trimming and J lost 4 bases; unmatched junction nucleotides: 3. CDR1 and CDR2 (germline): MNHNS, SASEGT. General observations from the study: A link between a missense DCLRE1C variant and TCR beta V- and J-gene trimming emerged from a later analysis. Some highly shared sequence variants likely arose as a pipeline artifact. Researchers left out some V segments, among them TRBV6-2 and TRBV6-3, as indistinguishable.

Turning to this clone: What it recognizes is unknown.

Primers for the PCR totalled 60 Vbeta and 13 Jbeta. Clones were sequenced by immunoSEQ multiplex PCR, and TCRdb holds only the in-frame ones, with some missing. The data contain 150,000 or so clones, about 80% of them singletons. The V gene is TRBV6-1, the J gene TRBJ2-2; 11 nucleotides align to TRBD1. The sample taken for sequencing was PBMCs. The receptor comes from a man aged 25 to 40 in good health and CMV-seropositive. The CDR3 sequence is CASSERGQGVTGELFF. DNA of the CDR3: TGTGCCAGCAGTGAAAGGGGACAGGGGGTCACCGGGGAGCTGTTTTTT.